Listed below are T cell receptor beta chains from one sample, sequenced in a study of identical twins' blood T cells. One entry per CDR3 protein results from TCRdb running MiXCR on the 5' RACE reads. The repertoire has fewer than 450,000 distinct CDR3 sequences, under 30% of them found once; the top ten carry 6% to 7%. Sequences were obtained from PBMCs. These receptors were collected from a woman between 18 and 50 years old in good health. Each CDR3 is given with its conserved first and last residue. A D gene is named only where the DNA matches it firmly. A clone size is listed for some rows: how often the clone was seen (once, few, many), or a class if it is expanded.

V gene: TRBV5-1
CDR3 length: 14
D gene: .
clone size: once
J gene: TRBJ1-2
CDR3 DNA: TGCGTCAGCAGCTTGACCGGACGGGACTATGGCTACACCTTC
CDR3 protein: CVSSLTGRDYGYTF

V gene: TRBV6-6
CDR3 length: 16
D gene: TRBD1
clone size: few
J gene: TRBJ1-6
CDR3 DNA: TGTGCCAGCAGTTACTTATTGACAGGGGGAAATTCACCCCTCCACTTT
CDR3 protein: CASSYLLTGGNSPLHF

V gene: TRBV15
CDR3 length: 15
D gene: .
clone size: .
J gene: TRBJ2-6
CDR3 DNA: TGTGCCACCAGCACCACAGACTCTGGGGCCAACGTCCTGACTTTC
CDR3 protein: CATSTTDSGANVLTF

V gene: TRBV15
CDR3 length: 13
D gene: .
clone size: once
J gene: TRBJ2-7
CDR3 DNA: TGTGCCACCAGCGTACGGACAGCCTACGAGCAGTACTTC
CDR3 protein: CATSVRTAYEQYF

V gene: TRBV20-1
CDR3 length: 12
D gene: .
clone size: few
J gene: TRBJ2-2
CDR3 DNA: TGCAGTGCTAGAGATCCCACCGGGGAGCTGTTTTTT
CDR3 protein: CSARDPTGELFF

V gene: TRBV12-3/TRBV12-4
CDR3 length: 15
D gene: .
clone size: few
J gene: TRBJ1-1
CDR3 DNA: TGTGCCAGCAGTCCCGCCGGGACTGGGAACACTGAAGCTTTCTTT
CDR3 protein: CASSPAGTGNTEAFF

V gene: TRBV11-3
CDR3 length: 15
D gene: .
clone size: .
J gene: TRBJ2-1
CDR3 DNA: TGTGCCAGCAGCTTAGACGGGATGTCCTACAATGAGCAGTTCTTC
CDR3 protein: CASSLDGMSYNEQFF

V gene: TRBV20-1
CDR3 length: 13
D gene: .
clone size: many
J gene: TRBJ2-3
CDR3 DNA: TGCAGTGCCAGCCGTAGAAAGCACGAAACGCAGTATTTT
CDR3 protein: CSASRRKHETQYF

V gene: TRBV5-4
CDR3 length: 15
D gene: .
clone size: few
J gene: TRBJ2-7
CDR3 DNA: TGTGCCAGCAGAAAAATCTCGGGGGAAACGGGCGAGCAGTACTTC
CDR3 protein: CASRKISGETGEQYF

V gene: TRBV20-1
CDR3 length: 14
D gene: .
clone size: many
J gene: TRBJ1-2
CDR3 DNA: TGCAGTGCTTCATACTTGGACGGGCAGGGTGGCTACACCTTC
CDR3 protein: CSASYLDGQGGYTF

V gene: TRBV7-9
CDR3 length: 18
D gene: TRBD1
clone size: few
J gene: TRBJ2-2
CDR3 DNA: TGTGCCAGCAGCTTATATATTATGGAGACAGGGACCGACGGGGAGCTGTTTTTT
CDR3 protein: CASSLYIMETGTDGELFF

V gene: TRBV2
CDR3 length: 12
D gene: .
clone size: .
J gene: TRBJ1-5
CDR3 DNA: TGTGCCAGCAGGGGGGTAGGTCAGCCCCAGCATTTT
CDR3 protein: CASRGVGQPQHF

V gene: TRBV7-9
CDR3 length: 13
D gene: TRBD1
clone size: few
J gene: TRBJ1-2
CDR3 DNA: TGTGCCAGCGGAGGGGGCGCTCGCTATGGCTACACCTTC
CDR3 protein: CASGGGARYGYTF

V gene: TRBV20-1
CDR3 length: 14
D gene: .
clone size: many
J gene: TRBJ1-1
CDR3 DNA: TGCAGTGCTCTAATTTCAGGTTTGGGGACTGAAGCTTTCTTT
CDR3 protein: CSALISGLGTEAFF

V gene: TRBV5-8
CDR3 length: 16
D gene: .
clone size: .
J gene: TRBJ1-5
CDR3 DNA: TGTGCCAGCAGCTTAAAAAGTCCTTATAGCAATCAGCCCCAGCATTTT
CDR3 protein: CASSLKSPYSNQPQHF

V gene: TRBV5-1
CDR3 length: 14
D gene: .
clone size: many
J gene: TRBJ1-5
CDR3 DNA: TGCGCCAGCAGCTTACAGGGAGACGGTCAGCCCCAGCATTTT
CDR3 protein: CASSLQGDGQPQHF

V gene: TRBV10-2
CDR3 length: 10
D gene: .
clone size: many
J gene: TRBJ2-1
CDR3 DNA: TGCGCCAGCAGTGACGGAGAGCAGTTCTTC
CDR3 protein: CASSDGEQFF

V gene: TRBV12-3/TRBV12-4
CDR3 length: 12
D gene: .
clone size: .
J gene: TRBJ2-3
CDR3 DNA: TGTGCCAGCAGCTCTCCGAGATATACGCAGTATTTT
CDR3 protein: CASSSPRYTQYF

V gene: TRBV2
CDR3 length: 15
D gene: .
clone size: few
J gene: TRBJ2-1
CDR3 DNA: TGTGCCAGCAGACTGGGGGGTGGTCCCTACAATGAGCAGTTCTTC
CDR3 protein: CASRLGGGPYNEQFF

V gene: TRBV29-1
CDR3 length: 14
D gene: .
clone size: few
J gene: TRBJ2-3
CDR3 DNA: TGCAGCGTTGAAGATGTCAAGGGCACAGATACGCAGTATTTT
CDR3 protein: CSVEDVKGTDTQYF

V gene: TRBV29-1
CDR3 length: 13
D gene: .
clone size: few
J gene: TRBJ1-1
CDR3 DNA: TGCAGCGCCTGGGAGGTGATGAACACTGAAGCTTTCTTT
CDR3 protein: CSAWEVMNTEAFF

V gene: TRBV5-4
CDR3 length: 14
D gene: .
clone size: few
J gene: TRBJ1-1
CDR3 DNA: TGTGCCAGCAGCTTACCGAACCTGAACACTGAAGCTTTCTTT
CDR3 protein: CASSLPNLNTEAFF

V gene: TRBV7-8
CDR3 length: 14
D gene: .
clone size: .
J gene: TRBJ2-1
CDR3 DNA: TGTGCCAGCAGCTTAGAGGTGGAATACAATGAGCAGTTCTTC
CDR3 protein: CASSLEVEYNEQFF

V gene: TRBV29-1
CDR3 length: 14
D gene: .
clone size: few
J gene: TRBJ1-1
CDR3 DNA: TGCAGCGTCACGGACCGGCGGAGGAACACTGAAGCTTTCTTT
CDR3 protein: CSVTDRRRNTEAFF

V gene: TRBV18
CDR3 length: 14
D gene: .
clone size: .
J gene: TRBJ1-2
CDR3 DNA: TGTGCCAGCTCCCCCGAGTCACCGACCTATGGCTACACCTTC
CDR3 protein: CASSPESPTYGYTF

V gene: TRBV20-1
CDR3 length: 12
D gene: .
clone size: .
J gene: TRBJ1-2
CDR3 DNA: TGCAGTGCTAAGGTGGAGGCGGGTGGCTACACCTTC
CDR3 protein: CSAKVEAGGYTF

V gene: TRBV30
CDR3 length: 15
D gene: .
clone size: .
J gene: TRBJ2-4
CDR3 DNA: TGTGCCTGGAGTGTATCACTGCTAGCCAAAAACATTCAGTACTTC
CDR3 protein: CAWSVSLLAKNIQYF

V gene: TRBV6-1
CDR3 length: 13
D gene: TRBD1
clone size: .
J gene: TRBJ1-1
CDR3 DNA: TGTGCCAGCAGGGTTGGACAGGGCGCTGAAGCTTTCTTT
CDR3 protein: CASRVGQGAEAFF

V gene: TRBV10-3
CDR3 length: 16
D gene: TRBD2
clone size: .
J gene: TRBJ2-1
CDR3 DNA: TGTGCCATCAGTGCGGGGACTAGCGGGAGAGTCAATGAGCAGTTCTTC
CDR3 protein: CAISAGTSGRVNEQFF

V gene: TRBV6-2/TRBV6-3
CDR3 length: 13
D gene: .
clone size: few
J gene: TRBJ1-1
CDR3 DNA: TGTGCCAGCAGTTATCGACAGAACACTGAAGCTTTCTTT
CDR3 protein: CASSYRQNTEAFF

V gene: TRBV7-9
CDR3 length: 15
D gene: .
clone size: .
J gene: TRBJ2-3
CDR3 DNA: TGTGCCAGCAGCTTATTTGGTAGTCTTCGAGATACGCAGTATTTT
CDR3 protein: CASSLFGSLRDTQYF

V gene: TRBV2
CDR3 length: 12
D gene: .
clone size: .
J gene: TRBJ1-6
CDR3 DNA: TGTGCCAGCAACCTTCCGAGTTCACCCCTCCACTTT
CDR3 protein: CASNLPSSPLHF

V gene: TRBV20-1
CDR3 length: 14
D gene: .
clone size: .
J gene: TRBJ1-1
CDR3 DNA: TGCAGTGCTAGAACCGGCTTTTTAAGCGCTGAAGCTTTCTTT
CDR3 protein: CSARTGFLSAEAFF

V gene: TRBV29-1
CDR3 length: 13
D gene: .
clone size: .
J gene: TRBJ2-7
CDR3 DNA: TGCAGCATCAGGGCTTTTCCCGGGGACGAGCAGTACTTC
CDR3 protein: CSIRAFPGDEQYF

V gene: TRBV20-1
CDR3 length: 14
D gene: .
clone size: once
J gene: TRBJ1-2
CDR3 DNA: TGCAGTGCTAGAGATCGGAGAGTCGAGAGCGGCTACACCTTC
CDR3 protein: CSARDRRVESGYTF

V gene: TRBV6-1
CDR3 length: 13
D gene: .
clone size: .
J gene: TRBJ1-1
CDR3 DNA: TGTGCCAGCAGGCAACAGGGTAACACTGAAGCTTTCTTT
CDR3 protein: CASRQQGNTEAFF

V gene: TRBV5-1
CDR3 length: 12
D gene: .
clone size: few
J gene: TRBJ1-1
CDR3 DNA: TGCGCCAGCAGCGTGGACAATTTCGAAGCTTTCTTT
CDR3 protein: CASSVDNFEAFF

V gene: TRBV7-3
CDR3 length: 17
D gene: TRBD2
clone size: .
J gene: TRBJ2-3
CDR3 DNA: TGTGCCAGCAGCCTCGGTCGGACTAGCTTCCCGTCAGATACGCAGTATTTT
CDR3 protein: CASSLGRTSFPSDTQYF

V gene: TRBV20-1
CDR3 length: 13
D gene: .
clone size: many
J gene: TRBJ2-7
CDR3 DNA: TGCAGTGCTACCTCCCGGGACACCTACGAGCAGTACTTC
CDR3 protein: CSATSRDTYEQYF

V gene: TRBV9
CDR3 length: 12
D gene: .
clone size: few
J gene: TRBJ2-3
CDR3 DNA: TGTGCCAGCAGCGTCGAGGTAGATACGCAGTATTTT
CDR3 protein: CASSVEVDTQYF

V gene: TRBV20-1
CDR3 length: 13
D gene: .
clone size: many
J gene: TRBJ1-2
CDR3 DNA: TGCAGTGCTAATTCGCAGGACAACTATGGCTACACCTTC
CDR3 protein: CSANSQDNYGYTF

V gene: TRBV19
CDR3 length: 16
D gene: .
clone size: few
J gene: TRBJ1-5
CDR3 DNA: TGTGCCAGTAGTCTTAGACCCCAAGGTGGCAATCAGCCCCAGCATTTT
CDR3 protein: CASSLRPQGGNQPQHF

V gene: TRBV20-1
CDR3 length: 16
D gene: .
clone size: .
J gene: TRBJ1-2
CDR3 DNA: TGCAGTGCTAGAGATCTGCGCACCCAATCTAACTATGGCTACACCTTC
CDR3 protein: CSARDLRTQSNYGYTF

V gene: TRBV20-1
CDR3 length: 13
D gene: .
clone size: .
J gene: TRBJ2-5
CDR3 DNA: TGCAGTGCTAGAGAGACGATCCGGGAGACCCAGTACTTC
CDR3 protein: CSARETIRETQYF

V gene: TRBV3-1
CDR3 length: 15
D gene: .
clone size: .
J gene: TRBJ2-2
CDR3 DNA: TGTGCCAGCAGCCAAGAAGTGTATTACACCGGGGAGCTGTTTTTT
CDR3 protein: CASSQEVYYTGELFF

V gene: TRBV9
CDR3 length: 13
D gene: .
clone size: few
J gene: TRBJ1-2
CDR3 DNA: TGTGCCAGCAGCGTAGACGGGTTGGGCGGCTACACCTTC
CDR3 protein: CASSVDGLGGYTF

V gene: TRBV7-9
CDR3 length: 13
D gene: .
clone size: .
J gene: TRBJ2-1
CDR3 DNA: TGTGCCAGCAGCACCGGACAGTCCAATGAGCAGTTCTTC
CDR3 protein: CASSTGQSNEQFF

V gene: TRBV29-1
CDR3 length: 13
D gene: .
clone size: few
J gene: TRBJ1-1
CDR3 DNA: TGCAGCGTAGTCACAGGAGCGAACACTGAAGCTTTCTTT
CDR3 protein: CSVVTGANTEAFF

V gene: TRBV5-1
CDR3 length: 16
D gene: .
clone size: .
J gene: TRBJ1-6
CDR3 DNA: TGCGCCAGCAGCTTGGGCCCGACATGTTATAATTCACCCCTCCACTTT
CDR3 protein: CASSLGPTCYNSPLHF

V gene: TRBV7-9
CDR3 length: 17
D gene: .
clone size: many
J gene: TRBJ2-2
CDR3 DNA: TGTGCCAGCAGCTCCTCCATGAGGGGCGCGAACACCGGGGAGCTGTTTTTT
CDR3 protein: CASSSSMRGANTGELFF

V gene: TRBV2
CDR3 length: 15
D gene: .
clone size: many
J gene: TRBJ1-3
CDR3 DNA: TGTGCCAGCTCCCTCCCCACTCACTCTGGAAACACCATATATTTT
CDR3 protein: CASSLPTHSGNTIYF

V gene: TRBV20-1
CDR3 length: 14
D gene: TRBD2
clone size: few
J gene: TRBJ2-1
CDR3 DNA: TGCAGTGCTAGTCCACTAGCGGGAGACCGTGAGCAGTTCTTC
CDR3 protein: CSASPLAGDREQFF